These 25 T cell receptor beta chains originate from one sample sequenced in a study of blood T cells in healthy people across ages (dated by TCRdb to 2015 to 2017). The method was 5' RACE. Data came from an Illumina HiSeq 2500. The second PCR ran for roughly 6 to 11 cycles and used a J-beta primer mix along with a sample-barcoded 5' primer. The public reads were reprocessed in TCRdb via fastp at Q25 and MiXCR, keeping in-frame beta chains. Each record represents a unique CDR3 protein, reported with the most common genes and DNA among its rows. Across this sample there are about 1.1 million distinct CDR3 sequences, with roughly two fifths seen only once. The ten largest clones represent 10% to 15% of the sample. Sequenced material: blood. The source is a man aged 18 to 35 in good health.

The rearrangement links TRBV27 to TRBJ1-2, with 8 bases matching TRBD1. CDR1 is MNHEY and CDR2 is SMNVEV in the germline V gene (reference sequence). V dropped 3 bases and J dropped 6; count of bases not matched to a gene: 9. The CDR3 is made up of 15 amino acids. This CDR3 is CASSFPRQGTNGYTF. CDR3 coding DNA: TGTGCCAGCAGTTTCCCACGACAGGGGACCAATGGCTACACCTTC.

Only a few counts were recorded for this clonotype. The V call is TRBV6-2 or TRBV6-3, the J call TRBJ1-5, with D uncertain. Trimming left V 2 bases short and J 3 bases short, with 14 bases between. Germline V CDR1 and CDR2: MNHEY, SVGEGT. This CDR3 has 16 residues. CDR3 nucleotides: TGTGCCAGCAGTTACCTCGCAGGCATAACCAATCAGCCCCAGCATTTT. This encodes CASSYLAGITNQPQHF.

The V gene is TRBV5-1, the J gene TRBJ2-7, with D uncertain. Germline V gene data show CDR1 as SGHRS and CDR2 as YFSETQ. The CDR3 consists of 15 residues. V gave up 0 bases and J gave up 1 base, with 11 bases separating them. The CDR3 bases are TGCGCCAGCAGCTTGGCGCCAGGTTATTCCTACGAGCAGTACTTC. Encoded protein: CASSLAPGYSYEQYF.

The CDR3 nucleotides read TGTGCCAGCAGTGATATTAATCTCAATCAGCCCCAGCATTTT. It yields the protein CASSDINLNQPQHF. This chain connects TRBV6-6 to TRBJ1-5; D gene uncertain. There are 14 residues in the CDR3. With 5 bases removed from V and 3 bases from J, the gap between germline ends came to 11 bases. Germline lookup yields CDR1 MNHNY and CDR2 SVGAGI (reference sequence).

This clonotype occurred a few times. The chain is built from TRBV20-1 and TRBJ1-1, with 11 bases that match TRBD1. The V gene's germline CDR1 is DFQATT and CDR2 SNEGSKA (reference sequence). This CDR3 spans 16 amino acids. V was pared by 4 bases and J by 5 bases, with 12 bases of the junction left unmatched. The CDR3 loop is CSAMDRGRDQETEAFF. In DNA, the CDR3 is TGCAGTGCTATGGACAGGGGGCGCGATCAGGAGACTGAAGCTTTCTTT.

V gene TRBV7-3 combines with J gene TRBJ2-7; tentative D call: TRBD1 (5 bases). Germline loops: CDR1 SGHTA, CDR2 FQGTGA. Trimming shortened V by 2 bases and J by 7 bases, and 12 bases separated the two germline ends. The CDR3 is made up of 13 amino acids. The CDR3 region has the DNA TGTGCCAGCAGCTTACGCCAGGACAATGAGCAGTACTTC. Translating it yields CASSLRQDNEQYF.

This chain uses TRBV12-3 or TRBV12-4 with TRBJ2-1; 8 bases line up with TRBD1. The CDR3 extends over 16 amino acids. V gave up 3 bases and J gave up 7 bases; unmatched junction bases: 11. This CDR3 is CASSLMSWTGRNEQFF. The CDR3, as DNA: TGTGCCAGCAGTTTGATGTCCTGGACAGGGCGAAATGAGCAGTTCTTC.

This clonotype was counted a few times. V gene TRBV7-2 combines with J gene TRBJ1-4; no clear D gene. The V end lost 0 bases, the J end lost 1 base, and 9 bases lay between the germline ends. Germline V gives CDR1 SGHTA, CDR2 FQGNSA. The CDR3 runs 16 residues. In DNA form, the CDR3 reads TGTGCCAGCAGCTTAGCGTCGCCGGAAACTAATGAAAAACTGTTTTTT. Translating it yields CASSLASPETNEKLFF.

The genes are TRBV15 and TRBJ1-1; D call uncertain. Trimming cost V 0 bases and J 8 bases, with 10 bases left between them. The germline gives CDR1 LNHNV, CDR2 YYDKDF (reference sequence). There are 13 residues in the CDR3. The CDR3 nucleotides are TGTGCCACCAGCAGAGATGGAGGTTCGGAAGCTTTCTTT. This translates into CATSRDGGSEAFF. Full variable domain (outside the CDR3, taken from reference TRBV15 and TRBJ1-1): DAMVIQNPRYQVTQFGKPVTLSCSQTLNHNVMYWYQQKSSQAPKLLFHYYDKDFNNEADTPDNFQSRRPNTSFCFLDIRSPGLGDTAMYLCATSRDGGSEAFFGQGTRLTVV.

This clonotype appeared a few times. CDR3 sequence: CASSLEAGAGGKLFF. For the CDR3, the DNA is TGTGCCAGCAGCTTAGAGGCAGGGGCCGGTGGAAAACTGTTTTTT. The chain has TRBV13 and TRBJ1-4; TRBD1 is a possible D gene (6 bases). CDR1 and CDR2 from the germline V gene are PRHDT and FYEKMQ (reference sequence). The V end lost 1 base, the J end lost 10 bases, and 16 bases lay between the germline ends. The CDR3 is made up of 15 amino acids.

This clonotype has only a few counts. This chain uses TRBV7-9 with TRBJ2-7, with D possibly called TRBD1 or TRBD2 (5 bases each). The V gene's germline CDR1 is SEHNR and CDR2 FQNEAQ (reference sequence). The CDR3 has 17 residues. V was shortened by 3 bases and J by 3 bases, with 21 bases between the two germline ends. The CDR3: CASSFDLDTYGNYEQYF. For the CDR3, the DNA is TGTGCCAGCAGCTTCGATCTGGACACCTACGGGAACTACGAGCAGTACTTC.

There are a few counts of this clonotype. The gene calls are TRBV20-1 and TRBJ1-4; tentative D call: TRBD1 (6 bases). The V and J ends lost 0 bases and 2 bases respectively, with 13 bases between them. Looked up from germline, CDR1 is DFQATT and CDR2 is SNEGSKA (reference sequence). CDR3 length: 16 amino acids. CDR3 in amino acids: CSARDHGGWTNEKLFF. The CDR3 nucleotides are TGCAGTGCTAGAGATCACGGGGGCTGGACTAATGAAAAACTGTTTTTT.

The V call is TRBV20-1, the J call TRBJ1-1; D uncertain. V shed 3 bases and J shed 10 bases, with 15 bases lying between them. The CDR3 is 12 amino acids. Per the germline V gene, CDR1 is DFQATT and CDR2 is SNEGSKA (reference sequence). The CDR3 sequence: CSASDNRALAFF. DNA of the CDR3: TGCAGTGCTAGTGATAACAGAGCTTTAGCTTTCTTT.

Only a few counts were recorded for this clonotype. The chain is built from TRBV7-2 and TRBJ2-3; TRBD2 matches at 12 bases. V was pared by 7 bases and J by 3 bases, with 8 bases of the junction left unmatched. CDR1 and CDR2 from the germline V gene are SGHTA and FQGNSA. CDR3 length: 16 amino acids. CDR3 nucleotides: TGTGCCAGCACCCAGTCTAGCGGGGGGGCGACAGATACGCAGTATTTT. It translates to CASTQSSGGATDTQYF. Combining the CDR3 with reference TRBV7-2 and TRBJ2-3 gives the whole variable domain GAGVSQSPSNKVTEKGKDVELRCDPISGHTALYWYRQSLGQGLEFLIYFQGNSAPDKSGLPSDRFSAERTGGSVSTLTIQRTQQEDSAVYLCASTQSSGGATDTQYFGPGTRLTVL.

V and J are TRBV3-1 and TRBJ2-3; D gene uncertain. Between the trimmed V and J ends, which lost 4 bases and 2 bases, there was a span of 16 bases. The CDR3 has 16 amino acids. Germline lookup yields CDR1 LGHDT and CDR2 YNNKEL (reference sequence). The CDR3 spells CASSPLNGPATDTQYF. The CDR3 DNA is TGTGCCAGCAGCCCTCTAAACGGGCCGGCCACAGATACGCAGTATTTT.

Of note for this clonotype: The junction differs from germline at one of its ends, possibly a read error. This chain links TRBV6-2 or TRBV6-3 with TRBJ2-3; D may be TRBD1 (6 bases). The CDR3 is made up of 12 amino acids. The germline gives CDR1 MNHEY, CDR2 SVGEGT. The CDR3 loop reads CASSDMTGTQYF. The DNA for the CDR3 is TGTGCCAGCAGTGACATGACAGGTACGCAGTATTTT.

The rearrangement uses TRBV20-1 and TRBJ2-1; D is undetermined. Germline values: CDR1 DFQATT, CDR2 SNEGSKA (reference sequence). Trimming pared 1 base from V and 9 bases from J, leaving 10 bases between. The CDR3 contains 12 residues. The CDR3 sequence: CSARAPVLEQFF. The CDR3 DNA sequence: TGCAGTGCTAGAGCCCCTGTGCTTGAGCAGTTCTTC.

V and J are TRBV20-1 and TRBJ2-1; 12 positions match TRBD2. CDR1 DFQATT and CDR2 SNEGSKA come from the germline V gene (reference sequence). The CDR3 runs 13 residues. After removal of 5 bases from V and 8 bases from J, the junction contained 4 bases not matched to a gene. CDR3 residues: CSAWLAGGDEQFF. CDR3 bases: TGCAGTGCTTGGCTAGCGGGGGGGGATGAGCAGTTCTTC.

This clonotype showed up just a few times. The V call is TRBV20-1, the J call TRBJ1-4; D remains unclear. From germline, CDR1 is DFQATT and CDR2 SNEGSKA (reference sequence). The V and J ends lost 5 bases and 8 bases respectively, with 12 bases between them. The CDR3 extends over 12 amino acids. The CDR3 sequence is CSAFSPREKLFF. The CDR3 DNA reads TGCAGTGCTTTTTCCCCCAGGGAAAAACTGTTTTTT.

A word on this clonotype: The CDR3 ends on some other residue instead of the conserved phenylalanine or tryptophan, so this is likely a read error. It is unclear where the CDR3 begins or ends on the DNA, so no DNA is shown, and the CDR3 is as TCRdb lists it. The genes are TRBV20-1 and TRBJ2-5; TRBD1, as called in the table, went unchecked against the DNA. Germline CDR1 is DFQATT and CDR2 is SNEGSKA (reference sequence). The CDR3 is 15 residues long, ends included. The chain's CDR3 is CSASSEIIPGYTFSS.

The CDR3 here is CASSPSGTGLQETQYF. The CDR3 DNA reads TGTGCCAGCTCACCATCCGGGACAGGGCTCCAAGAGACCCAGTACTTC. The V and J genes are TRBV18 and TRBJ2-5; TRBD1 aligns across 9 bases. The germline gives CDR1 KGHSH, CDR2 LQKENI. The CDR3 has 16 amino acids. V shed 2 bases, J shed 1 base, and the junction held 5 bases outside the gene matches. Looking up the rest from reference TRBV18 and TRBJ2-5 gives the full variable domain: NAGVMQNPRHLVRRRGQEARLRCSPMKGHSHVYWYRQLPEEGLKFMVYLQKENIIDESGMPKERFSAEFPKEGPSILRIQQVVRGDSAAYFCASSPSGTGLQETQYFGPGTRLLVL.

This clonotype was counted only a few times. The chain recombines TRBV6-1 with TRBJ2-5, with 10 bases that match TRBD2. The CDR3 covers 15 residues. Germline CDR1 and CDR2: MNHNS and SASEGT. Trimming at V came to 6 bases and at J to 1 base, leaving 5 bases not matched to a gene. For the CDR3, the DNA is TGTGCCAGCAGCGTACTAGCGGGGTCCCAAGAGACCCAGTACTTC. Its protein product is CASSVLAGSQETQYF.

The chain couples TRBV20-1 to TRBJ1-6; 10 nucleotides agree with TRBD1. With V trimmed by 0 bases and J by 5 bases, 10 bases remained unmatched. Germline CDR1 and CDR2: DFQATT and SNEGSKA (reference sequence). CDR3 size: 18 residues. The CDR3 region has the DNA TGCAGTGCTAGAGAAACCGGGACAGGGGCTTACGATAATTCACCCCTCCACTTT. Translating gives CSARETGTGAYDNSPLHF.

This clonotype was counted a few times. The genes are TRBV28 and TRBJ2-3; 11 positions agree with TRBD2. V dropped 4 bases and J dropped 3; count of bases not matched to a gene: 6. This CDR3 is 16 amino acids long. The germline V gene has CDR1 MDHEN and CDR2 SYDVKM. DNA for the CDR3: TGTGCCAGCAGTTCAATGACTAGCGGGGCGACAGATACGCAGTATTTT. Translated: CASSSMTSGATDTQYF.

This clonotype was detected only a few times. This sequence may be a read error, since a much larger clone differs from it by one base. The rearrangement joins TRBV29-1 to TRBJ2-7; D gene unclear. The V end lost 7 bases, the J end lost 7 bases, and 14 bases lay between the germline ends. CDR1 is SQVTM and CDR2 is ANQGSEA in the germline V gene. This CDR3 has 11 residues. The CDR3 reads CSAHGDNEQYF. CDR3 DNA: TGCAGCGCTCACGGAGACAATGAGCAGTACTTC.